The clone carrying this T cell receptor (beta chain) was detected once. A much larger clone sits a single nucleotide away, making a read error possible. The sample has other DNA sequences that encode this CDR3 too. This record comes from a study of metastatic and nonmetastatic thyroid tumors. TCRdb re-called clones from the PCR reads using MiXCR. The table lists almost 85,000 clones, roughly an eighth of them singletons. The CDR3 runs 15 residues. Germline assignment: CDR1 SGHRS and CDR2 YFSETQ. Trimming took 6 bases from V and 2 from J, leaving 17 bases between them. All patients reached thyroid surgery having received no treatment beforehand.

This TCR was sampled from a female donor with papillary thyroid cancer or a benign thyroid nodule (not recorded which). Some clones in this sample may be carry-over from other donors' samples. The sequenced sample was tumor tissue. This chain links TRBV5-1 with TRBJ2-5, with a possible D match to TRBD2 (5 bases). The CDR3 nucleotides read TGCGCCAGCACTCGAGAGAATAGGGAGCAAGAGACCCAGTACTTC. Amino acids: CASTRENREQETQYF.